The 10 T cell receptor beta chains reported below all come from one sample, sequenced in a study of neurological immune-mediated disorders. TCRdb used MiXCR to reprocess the 5' RACE reads, holding one entry per CDR3 protein. The sample holds around 30,000 distinct CDR3 sequences, around 1.5% seen once. The sample consisted of PBMCs. The receptors stem from a woman aged 25 to 39 with multiple sclerosis.

At least ten counts were recorded for this clonotype. This chain uses TRBV5-1 with TRBJ2-7; D not resolved. Trimming pared 0 bases from V and 4 bases from J, leaving 8 bases between. Germline CDR1 reads SGHRS; CDR2 reads YFSETQ. The CDR3 runs to 13 residues. The DNA of the CDR3 is TGCGCCAGCAGCTTGGCCAGTCTATACGAGCAGTACTTC. Translated: CASSLASLYEQYF.

Many counts were recorded for this clonotype. The V and J genes are TRBV20-1 and TRBJ2-7, with 7 bases fitting TRBD1. V lost 6 bases, J lost 0 bases, and 2 bases stayed unmatched. CDR1 is DFQATT, CDR2 SNEGSKA, per germline (reference sequence). This CDR3 contains 12 residues. CDR3: CSAGQVSYEQYF. CDR3 bases: TGCAGTGCCGGACAGGTCTCCTACGAGCAGTACTTC.

This clonotype came up many times. Lacking the conserved final phenylalanine or tryptophan, this CDR3 likely reflects a read error. This chain uses TRBV20-1 with TRBJ1-3, with D uncertain. CDR1 is DFQATT, CDR2 SNEGSKA, per germline (reference sequence). Trimming removed 7 bases at V and 4 bases at J, with 11 bases between. This CDR3 spans 12 amino acids. CDR3 loop: CSVPGSGNTIYC. CDR3 DNA: TGCAGTGTCCCCGGGTCGGGAAACACCATATATTGT.

The table lists this clonotype with many counts. An end of the junction differs from the germline gene, which may be a read error. The V gene is TRBV15, the J gene TRBJ1-4, with D possibly TRBD1 on 6 matching bases. This CDR3 has 14 residues. The V gene's germline CDR1 is LNHNV and CDR2 YYDKDF (reference sequence). Written as DNA, the CDR3 is TGTGCCACCAGAGGGGGACTTGGTAATGAAAGACTGTTTTTT. Its protein product is CATRGGLGNERLFF.

This clonotype was recorded many times. V gene TRBV2 combines with J gene TRBJ1-2; D remains unclear. CDR1 is SNHLY, CDR2 FYNNEI, per germline. The CDR3 consists of 15 residues. V lost 5 bases and J 1 base, leaving 14 bases between the germline ends. CDR3 nucleotides: TGTGCCAGCAGTCCAAACCCACGGATTAACTATGGCTACACCTTC. This encodes CASSPNPRINYGYTF.

The table lists this clonotype with many counts. The chain uses TRBV2 and TRBJ1-2, with TRBD1 matching 11 bases. The junction had 8 bases not matched to a gene; V was cut back by 6 bases and J by 8 bases. In germline, CDR1 is SNHLY, CDR2 FYNNEI. CDR3 length: 14 residues. Here the CDR3 DNA reads TGTGCCAGCAGACCGGACAGGGGGCGTGGAGGCTACACCTTC. Its translation: CASRPDRGRGGYTF.

This clonotype was counted at least ten times. V and J are TRBV5-1 and TRBJ2-3; either TRBD1 or TRBD2 may supply D (6 bases each). Looked up from germline, CDR1 is SGHRS and CDR2 is YFSETQ. The CDR3 totals 15 residues. Trimming took 6 bases from V and 1 from J, leaving 15 bases between them. CDR3 loop: CASTPLGGRTDTQYF. In DNA form, the CDR3 reads TGCGCCAGCACCCCCCTGGGGGGCCGCACAGATACGCAGTATTTT.

This clonotype was detected many times. This chain uses TRBV9 with TRBJ2-1; 9 positions match TRBD2. Trimming took 0 bases from V and 6 from J; bases not matched to a gene: 4. The CDR3 length is 15 residues. Germline V gene lookup returns CDR1 SGDLS and CDR2 YYNGEE. CDR3 coding DNA: TGTGCCAGCAGCGTAGGGGGACTAGCTCCCAATGAGCAGTTCTTC. Encoded protein: CASSVGGLAPNEQFF.

This clonotype was counted at least ten times. This chain connects TRBV20-1 to TRBJ2-3, with 9 positions matching TRBD1. The CDR3 runs to 14 residues. Germline lookup yields CDR1 DFQATT and CDR2 SNEGSKA (reference sequence). V was pared by 6 bases and J by 1 base, with 5 bases of the junction left unmatched. The CDR3 is CSALRTGGTDTQYF. The CDR3 DNA sequence: TGCAGTGCCCTTCGGACAGGGGGCACAGATACGCAGTATTTT.

This clonotype was recorded many times. The chain carries TRBV4-3 and TRBJ1-5; D is uncertain. Germline assignment: CDR1 LGHNA and CDR2 YSLEER. The CDR3 has 13 residues. V lost 0 bases to trimming and J lost 5 bases, with 5 bases between them. The CDR3 protein is CASSQDVYQPQHF. CDR3 nucleotides: TGCGCCAGCAGCCAAGATGTGTATCAGCCCCAGCATTTT.